This T cell receptor beta chain was retrieved from a study of blood T cell repertoires in COVID-19. The overall study: Donors in the United States, Italy and Spain gave samples during acute or convalescent COVID-19.

This CDR3 has 14 residues. CDR1 is SGHKS and CDR2 is YYEKEE in the germline V gene (reference sequence). V was cut by 6 bases and J by 3 bases, with 15 bases left in between. Repertoires were generated with immunoSEQ multiplex PCR, while TCRdb's copy carries only in-frame clones and drops some. The sample carries hundreds of thousands of clones, more than 85% recorded once. The TCR was taken from a woman in her thirties with acute or convalescent COVID-19. V and J are TRBV5-5 and TRBJ1-1, with a possible D match to TRBD1 (5 bases). Source material: peripheral blood. The CDR3 DNA reads TGTGCCAGCAAAAAGTCGGGGGTGGACACTGAAGCTTTCTTT. This gives the protein CASKKSGVDTEAFF.